A selection of T cell receptor beta chains follows, all from one sample in a study of T cells in narcolepsy. The repertoire was sequenced with immunoSEQ multiplex PCR; TCRdb's copy has only in-frame clones and lacks some. The table records some 30,000 clones, more than 70% of them present only once. Sequenced input: memory (CD45RA-) CD4+ T cells from blood. The origin of the receptors is a human donor in good health. The CDR3 runs from the conserved cysteine through the conserved F or W. Size is stated for part of the rows, as once, few or many counts, or as a class when the clone is expanded.

V	size	J	CDR3
TRBV7-8	-	TRBJ2-2	CASSLWQKSTGELFF
TRBV25-1	-	TRBJ2-7	CASSDTGLSYEQYF
TRBV15	-	TRBJ1-6	CATSRDLGTGLTPLHF
TRBV18	-	TRBJ2-7	CASSPRNTPLVHEQYF
TRBV7-9	-	TRBJ1-2	CASSSSGRDYGYTF
TRBV28	-	TRBJ2-3	CASSRGTSGMTDTQYF
TRBV4-3	-	TRBJ2-1	CASSQEIRLAPSYNEQFF
TRBV27	once	TRBJ2-1	CASSFLGIVDEQFF
TRBV29-1	-	TRBJ2-3	CSVEIQFGTDTQYF
TRBV11-1	-	TRBJ2-3	CASSLESGTGVRDTQYF
TRBV19	-	TRBJ2-3	CASNLQGGFADTQYF
TRBV6-1	-	TRBJ2-1	CASTNSGGGNEQFF
TRBV28	once	TRBJ1-1	CASSLSIPPEAFF
TRBV5-1	-	TRBJ2-3	CASSLAGRGPPDTQYF
TRBV15	-	TRBJ1-2	CATSRVRRGPNYGYTF
TRBV19	-	TRBJ2-1	CASRYGAGGVQGEQFF
TRBV5-5	-	TRBJ1-1	CASSDQTALGTEAFF
TRBV7-2	once	TRBJ1-1	CASSLALVGEAFF
TRBV27	-	TRBJ1-2	CASSFTNNYGYTF
TRBV7-2	-	TRBJ1-5	CASSPSGDQPQHF
TRBV7-2	-	TRBJ2-7	CASSLASTSGYYEQYF
TRBV20-1	-	TRBJ2-5	CSARSEETQYF
TRBV5-1	once	TRBJ2-5	CASSSLTSGQETQYF
TRBV13	-	TRBJ1-3	CASSLAPAGMPSSGNTIYF
TRBV7-3	-	TRBJ1-6	CASSIGDNSPLHF
TRBV28	-	TRBJ1-1	CASNLGGLDRVNTEAFF
TRBV12-5	-	TRBJ2-7	CASGFRRPSSYEQYF
TRBV6-5	-	TRBJ1-6	CASRDRVTSPLHF
TRBV19	-	TRBJ1-5	CASSGLRGNQPQHF
TRBV2	-	TRBJ1-1	CASPLQQGANTEAFF
TRBV9	-	TRBJ2-7	CASSALSGGPTYEQYF
TRBV20-1	-	TRBJ1-2	CSARVAGGYTF
TRBV15	-	TRBJ2-7	CATSRGEGGRNEQYF
TRBV4-2	once	TRBJ2-7	CASSQGTPNYEQYF
TRBV15	few	TRBJ2-1	CATSRDLDASLEQFF
TRBV9	-	TRBJ2-7	CASSAAGPPYEQYF
TRBV2	-	TRBJ2-5	CASSATGRETQYF
TRBV19	-	TRBJ2-2	CATRGAVNTGELFF
TRBV11-2	-	TRBJ1-3	CASSLSGGKVPGNTIYF
TRBV4-3	-	TRBJ2-7	CASSQEFRTSYEQYF